This TCR beta chain derives from a study of T cell responses to AZD1222 COVID-19 vaccine. Profiling relied on immunoSEQ multiplex PCR, and the TCRdb table lists in-frame clones only, not all of them. This sample has 200,000 or so clones, with more than 75% found just once. Study results and limitations: The donor cohort was predominantly white British with a female majority, and clonal diversity may have been underestimated. Spike-wide vaccine-associated CD4 TCRs dominated at 160-218 and 743-854. Reportedly, close to half of spike-specific TCRs are directed against unmutated variant regions.

Concerning this clone itself: Antigen specificity is unknown.

Germline V CDR1 and CDR2: MNHNS, SASEGT. V lost 0 bases, J lost 4 bases, and 9 bases lay in between. The CDR3 extends over 14 amino acids. The source material was peripheral blood, sampled on day 0 of MenACWY control vaccination. The TCR comes from an adult in good health. The chain employs TRBV6-1 and TRBJ2-5; either TRBD1 or TRBD2 may fit D (6 bases each). CDR3 sequence (DNA): TGTGCCAGCAGTGAAGCTGGGGGGCGAGAGACCCAGTACTTC. Protein sequence: CASSEAGGRETQYF.